A single sample is the source of the 15 T cell receptor beta chains below, sequenced in a study of T cell changes during pregnancy in multiple sclerosis. Data came from immunoSEQ multiplex PCR; TCRdb stores just in-frame clones and leaves some out. The table has approximately 29,000 clones, roughly nine tenths seen once; the top ten hold around 0.8%. The sample here was CD4+ T cells from peripheral blood mononuclear cells, taken in the second trimester of pregnancy. The source is a female donor with multiple sclerosis, enrolled in a pregnancy study.

The V and J genes are TRBV6-5 and TRBJ1-1, with D possibly TRBD1 on 6 matching bases. Trimming took 6 bases from V and 4 from J, leaving 6 bases between them. The CDR3 covers 11 residues. Germline CDR1 is MNHEY and CDR2 is SVGAGI. The CDR3 here is CASRQGTEAFF. The CDR3 DNA sequence: TGTGCCAGCAGACAGGGCACTGAAGCTTTCTTT.

The table lists this clone with a count of one. This rearrangement joins TRBV7-2 to TRBJ1-6, with a weak D call TRBD1 (6 bases). This CDR3 has 15 amino acids. The V end lost 3 bases, the J end lost 5 bases, and 11 bases lay between the germline ends. Germline V gives CDR1 SGHTA, CDR2 FQGNSA. CDR3 loop: CASSLNQGNNSPLHF. The CDR3 nucleotides are TGTGCCAGCAGCTTGAACCAGGGGAATAATTCACCCCTCCACTTT.

This chain uses TRBV5-1 with TRBJ1-5; D is ambiguous. Per the germline V gene, CDR1 is SGHRS and CDR2 is YFSETQ. With 2 bases removed from V and 4 bases from J, the gap between germline ends came to 7 bases. This CDR3 is 13 amino acids long. The CDR3 region is CASSFAENQPQHF. CDR3 DNA: TGCGCCAGCAGCTTTGCCGAGAATCAGCCCCAGCATTTT. Based on the CDR3 plus reference TRBV5-1 and TRBJ1-5, the full variable domain is KAGVTQTPRYLIKTRGQQVTLSCSPISGHRSVSWYQQTPGQGLQFLFEYFSETQRNKGNFPGRFSGRQFSNSRSEMNVSTLELGDSALYLCASSFAENQPQHFGDGTRLSIL.

This chain links TRBV6-4 with TRBJ2-1, with TRBD2 identical over 11 bases. The CDR3 extends over 14 amino acids. Germline assignment: CDR1 MRHNA and CDR2 SNTAGT. V lost 3 bases to trimming and J lost 6 bases; unmatched junction nucleotides: 1. DNA for the CDR3: TGTGCCAGCAGTGATAGCGGGGGGGCCAATGAGCAGTTCTTC. As protein: CASSDSGGANEQFF.

J is TRBJ2-3 and V is TRBV7-9; D is possibly TRBD2 (6 bases). The germline V and J ends were trimmed by 5 bases and 4 bases, with 16 bases remaining between them. This CDR3 spans 15 amino acids. Germline CDR1 reads SEHNR; CDR2 reads FQNEAQ (reference sequence). This chain's CDR3 is CASSTRGLVADTQYF. In DNA, the CDR3 is TGTGCCAGCAGCACCCGGGGGTTAGTAGCAGATACGCAGTATTTT.

The genes are TRBV6-6 and TRBJ2-1; 8 positions match TRBD2. V gave up 5 bases and J gave up 3 bases; unmatched junction bases: 6. There are 15 residues in the CDR3. CDR1 MNHNY and CDR2 SVGAGI come from the germline V gene (reference sequence). The CDR3 region has the DNA TGTGCCAGCAGTGCATGGAGCGGGGGCTACAATGAGCAGTTCTTC. Translation: CASSAWSGGYNEQFF.

CDR3 sequence (DNA): TGCGCCAGCAGCGTCCCTCCAGGCGAAGGTGATTCATCCATATATTTT. Its translation: CASSVPPGEGDSSIYF. This sequence joins TRBV10-2 and TRBJ1-3; D is ambiguous. The V gene lost 6 bases and the J gene lost 11 bases, with 26 bases spanning the gap. This CDR3 contains 16 residues. Germline lookup yields CDR1 WSHSY and CDR2 SAAADI.

The V and J genes are TRBV6-1 and TRBJ1-5; tentatively, D is TRBD1 (6 bases). V lost 5 bases and J 3 bases, leaving 8 bases between the germline ends. The CDR3 is 13 amino acids. Per germline, CDR1 MNHNS and CDR2 SASEGT. The CDR3 here is CASSWTVNQPQHF. The CDR3 coding sequence is TGTGCCAGCAGTTGGACAGTCAATCAGCCCCAGCATTTT.

The chain carries TRBV7-6 and TRBJ1-1; D call uncertain. CDR3 length: 17 amino acids. V was clipped by 5 bases and J by 3 bases, with 22 bases between them. Germline V lookup: CDR1 SGHVS, CDR2 FNYEAQ. The CDR3 DNA sequence: TGTGCCAGCAGCCCGGGGTTCTTGAGAAGGCGGGACACTGAAGCTTTCTTT. The encoded protein is CASSPGFLRRRDTEAFF.

The V gene is TRBV28, the J gene TRBJ2-3, with 10 nucleotides matching TRBD1. J was trimmed by 3 bases and V by 5 bases; bases with no gene match: 5. This CDR3 has 15 residues. Germline V gene sequence: CDR1 MDHEN, CDR2 SYDVKM. CDR3 sequence reads: CASSTTGGMTDTQYF. CDR3 sequence (DNA): TGTGCCAGCAGTACGACAGGGGGCATGACAGATACGCAGTATTTT.

This chain connects TRBV9 to TRBJ2-5, with TRBD1 as a possible D gene (5 bases). The CDR3 covers 13 residues. The V end was cut by 4 bases, the J end by 4 bases, with 11 bases between. CDR1 is SGDLS, CDR2 YYNGEE, per germline. The chain's CDR3 is CASSSLTGETQYF. CDR3 bases: TGTGCCAGCAGCTCCCTAACAGGAGAGACCCAGTACTTC.

The chain links TRBV5-1 to TRBJ2-2, with D perhaps matching TRBD1 (5 bases). V shed 6 bases and J shed 2 bases, with 11 bases lying between them. CDR3 size: 14 residues. In germline, CDR1 is SGHRS, CDR2 YFSETQ. As DNA, the CDR3 is TGCGCCAGCACAACTGGGGCCAACACCGGGGAGCTGTTTTTT. This gives the protein CASTTGANTGELFF.

CDR3 protein: CSARDHSGYTF. In nucleotides, the CDR3 is TGCAGTGCTAGAGATCACAGTGGCTACACCTTC. The chain joins TRBV20-1 to TRBJ1-2; D gene ambiguous. Germline V lookup: CDR1 DFQATT, CDR2 SNEGSKA (reference sequence). Deletions cut 0 bases from V and 7 bases from J, with 6 bases between. The CDR3 runs 11 residues.

By sample share, this clone is medium-sized. The gene calls are TRBV5-4 and TRBJ1-2, with 7 positions matching TRBD1. This CDR3 is 15 amino acids long. CDR1 SGHNT and CDR2 YYREEE come from the germline V gene (reference sequence). The J segment lost 3 bases and the V segment lost 0 bases, leaving 5 bases of the junction unmatched. The CDR3 is CASSLETGSYYGYTF. The DNA for the CDR3 is TGTGCCAGCAGCTTGGAGACAGGGAGTTACTATGGCTACACCTTC.

A single count supports this clone. The chain employs TRBV9 and TRBJ2-1; no reliable D call. This CDR3 comprises 14 residues. Trimming took off 4 bases at V and 6 bases at J, with 14 bases between the two ends. Looked up from germline, CDR1 is SGDLS and CDR2 is YYNGEE. This chain's CDR3 is CASSFEIGFNEQFF. The DNA for the CDR3 is TGTGCCAGCAGCTTCGAGATCGGGTTCAATGAGCAGTTCTTC.